This TCR beta chain was observed in a study of spatial heterogeneity in lung cancer. For the study at large: Beta-chain sequences were consistently detected more often than alpha-chain sequences.

Every cDNA TCR molecule received its own unique molecular identifier. TCRdb reanalysed the 5' RACE reads using MiXCR and keeps one entry per CDR3 protein. The sample lists 4,600 or so distinct CDR3 sequences; 28% were seen once. As to time point: sample taken at primary tumor resection. Sequencing covered unsorted whole RNA taken from tumor, nontumor lung or frozen PBMC. The CDR3 is made up of 16 amino acids. Sequencing used PBMCs, obtained at surgery. The V and J genes are TRBV21-1 and TRBJ2-5; TRBD1, the D gene given by the table, was not confirmed from the DNA. TRBV21-1 is labeled a pseudogene. The TCR originated in a male donor with early-stage non-small cell lung cancer. CDR3: CASNPSTGHRQETQYF. The CDR3 coding sequence is TGTGCCAGCAATCCAAGCACGGGACACAGGCAAGAGACCCAGTACTTC.